The 21 T cell receptor beta chains reported below all come from one sample, sequenced in a study of beta chain features in type 1 diabetes. The isolated RNA, all of it, was reverse transcribed, so expressed TCRB transcripts were what got sequenced. Libraries were prepared by immunoSEQ multiplex PCR; TCRdb keeps only in-frame clonotypes and omits some of them. The sample holds under 900,000 clones, roughly 15% seen once. The specimen was naive CD4+ T cells from blood. Source of these receptors: a woman under 30 in good health.

The chain employs TRBV11-2 and TRBJ2-7, with 12 bases that match TRBD2. The CDR3 is 16 amino acids. V lost 4 bases, J lost 4 bases, and 8 bases stayed unmatched. Looked up from germline, CDR1 is SGHAT and CDR2 is FQNNGV. This CDR3 reads CASSSPGLAGRYEQYF. Written as DNA, the CDR3 is TGTGCCAGCAGCTCCCCAGGACTAGCGGGAAGGTACGAGCAGTACTTC. Variable domain in full (rest from reference TRBV11-2 and TRBJ2-7): EAGVAQSPRYKIIEKRQSVAFWCNPISGHATLYWYQQILGQGPKLLIQFQNNGVVDDSQLPKDRFSAERLKGVDSTLKIQPAKLEDSAVYLCASSSPGLAGRYEQYFGPGTRLTVT.

This clone has a handful of counts. This sequence joins TRBV28 and TRBJ2-3; possibly TRBD1 for D (6 bases). V lost 6 bases and J lost 2, with 18 bases in between. Germline CDR1 reads MDHEN; CDR2 reads SYDVKM. This CDR3 is 16 amino acids long. CDR3 sequence: CASSQPRTAITDTQYF. The CDR3, as DNA: TGTGCCAGCAGCCAACCGAGGACAGCTATCACAGATACGCAGTATTTT.

The gene calls are TRBV27 and TRBJ2-5, with D tentatively TRBD1 or TRBD2 (6 bases each). Germline V gene data show CDR1 as MNHEY and CDR2 as SMNVEV (reference sequence). V lost 2 bases, J lost 4 bases, and 11 bases lay in between. The CDR3 consists of 14 residues. CDR3: CASSLHGGVETQYF. CDR3 sequence (DNA): TGTGCCAGCAGTTTACACGGGGGCGTAGAGACCCAGTACTTC.

The V call is TRBV6-6, the J call TRBJ2-3; D is unclear. Deletions cut 2 bases from V and 3 bases from J, with 9 bases between. Per germline, CDR1 MNHNY and CDR2 SVGAGI (reference sequence). The CDR3 covers 14 residues. CDR3 nucleotides: TGTGCCAGCAGTTACCGCAGGCGGACAGATACGCAGTATTTT. It yields the protein CASSYRRRTDTQYF.

CDR3 sequence reads: CASSPLVRATDNEQFF. Written as DNA, the CDR3 is TGCGCCAGCAGCCCTCTGGTGCGGGCAACTGACAATGAGCAGTTCTTC. V usage is TRBV5-1 and J usage is TRBJ2-1; D might be TRBD2 (5 bases). Trimming removed 4 bases from V and 5 bases from J, with 19 bases in between. Germline values: CDR1 SGHRS, CDR2 YFSETQ. CDR3 length: 16 residues.

This clone was detected only a few times. The rearrangement joins TRBV7-9 to TRBJ2-1; weak D call: TRBD2 (5 bases). There are 13 residues in the CDR3. The V end lost 5 bases, the J end lost 4 bases, and 9 bases lay between the germline ends. The germline V gene has CDR1 SEHNR and CDR2 FQNEAQ (reference sequence). The CDR3 DNA reads TGTGCCAGCAGCCCCCGCGGGTACAATGAGCAGTTCTTC. Amino acid sequence: CASSPRGYNEQFF. Full variable domain (remainder filled in from reference TRBV7-9 and TRBJ2-1): DTGVSQNPRHKITKRGQNVTFRCDPISEHNRLYWYRQTLGQGPEFLTYFQNEAQLEKSRLLSDRFSAERPKGSFSTLEIQRTEQGDSAMYLCASSPRGYNEQFFGPGTRLTVL.

This clone was observed a handful of times. The genes are TRBV7-2 and TRBJ1-1, with D perhaps TRBD1 (5 bases). The CDR3 spans 18 residues. Trimming stripped 6 bases from V and 0 bases from J, with 23 bases between. CDR1 and CDR2 (germline): SGHTA, FQGNSA. This chain's CDR3 is CASSASRGLQTLNTEAFF. Here the CDR3 DNA reads TGTGCCAGCAGTGCTTCACGGGGCCTCCAAACCCTGAACACTGAAGCTTTCTTT. Filled out from reference TRBV7-2 and TRBJ1-1, the complete variable domain reads GAGVSQSPSNKVTEKGKDVELRCDPISGHTALYWYRQSLGQGLEFLIYFQGNSAPDKSGLPSDRFSAERTGGSVSTLTIQRTQQEDSAVYLCASSASRGLQTLNTEAFFGQGTRLTVV.

This rearrangement joins TRBV7-6 to TRBJ2-7; D not certain. Germline-derived CDR1 and CDR2 are SGHVS and FNYEAQ. CDR3 length: 14 residues. Trimming removed 1 base from V and 2 bases from J, with 9 bases in between. CDR3 in DNA: TGTGCCAGCAGCTTAGGGGCTCCTCCCTACGAGCAGTACTTC. It yields the protein CASSLGAPPYEQYF.

The rearrangement uses TRBV5-6 and TRBJ1-2; TRBD1 agrees at 9 bases. Germline-derived CDR1 and CDR2 are SGHDT and YYEEEE. V lost 5 bases to trimming and J lost 7 bases; unmatched junction nucleotides: 9. The CDR3 runs to 14 residues. CDR3 amino acids: CASRLSGTGFGYTF. CDR3 nucleotide sequence: TGTGCCAGCAGATTGTCCGGGACAGGGTTTGGCTACACCTTC. The whole variable domain, remainder taken from reference TRBV5-6 and TRBJ1-2, is DAGVTQSPTHLIKTRGQQVTLRCSPKSGHDTVSWYQQALGQGPQFIFQYYEEEERQRGNFPDRFSGHQFPNYSSELNVNALLLGDSALYLCASRLSGTGFGYTFGSGTRLTVV.

This clone was counted between two and nine times. The chain combines TRBV19 with TRBJ2-1; the match to TRBD1 covers 9 bases. There are 15 residues in the CDR3. CDR1 LNHDA and CDR2 SQIVND come from the germline V gene (reference sequence). Trimming took 5 bases from V and 3 from J; bases not matched to a gene: 5. The CDR3 DNA reads TGTGCCAGTAGTCCACAGGGGGCGATCTACAATGAGCAGTTCTTC. Residues: CASSPQGAIYNEQFF.

This clone was seen only a few times. With a much larger clone just one base away, this may be a read error. This sample includes further DNA sequences coding for the same CDR3. The chain links TRBV28 to TRBJ2-1; D uncertain. Germline lookup yields CDR1 MDHEN and CDR2 SYDVKM. CDR3 length: 11 amino acids. V lost 6 bases and J 0 bases, leaving 0 bases between the germline ends. CDR3 amino acids: CASSSYNEQFF. CDR3 DNA sequence: TGTGCCAGCAGCTCCTACAATGAGCAGTTCTTC. Full variable domain (rest looked up from reference TRBV28 and TRBJ2-1): DVKVTQSSRYLVKRTGEKVFLECVQDMDHENMFWYRQDPGLGLRLIYFSYDVKMKEKGDIPEGYSVSREKKERFSLILESASTNQTSMYLCASSSYNEQFFGPGTRLTVL.

This clone turned up a few times. This chain links TRBV7-8 with TRBJ2-7; 11 bases are a match to TRBD2. Germline V CDR1 and CDR2: SGHVS, FQNEAQ. Trimming at V came to 3 bases and at J to 0 bases, leaving 7 bases not matched to a gene. The CDR3 loop spans 17 amino acids. This CDR3 reads CASSFKTSGTFSYEQYF. As DNA, the CDR3 is TGTGCCAGCAGCTTCAAGACTAGCGGGACTTTCTCCTACGAGCAGTACTTC. The whole variable domain, remainder taken from reference TRBV7-8 and TRBJ2-7, is GAGVSQSPRYKVAKRGQDVALRCDPISGHVSLFWYQQALGQGPEFLTYFQNEAQLDKSGLPSDRFFAERPEGSVSTLKIQRTQQEDSAVYLCASSFKTSGTFSYEQYFGPGTRLTVT.

The chain couples TRBV14 to TRBJ2-1; 7 bases are shared with TRBD2. Unmatched junction bases numbered 17, after V lost 5 bases and J lost 4 bases. The CDR3 loop spans 18 amino acids. Germline V gene sequence: CDR1 SGHDN, CDR2 FVKESK. The CDR3 sequence is CASSLKFIPGLPYNEQFF. DNA for the CDR3: TGTGCCAGCAGCTTAAAATTTATTCCGGGACTACCTTACAATGAGCAGTTCTTC.

Comments on this clone: Other DNA variants within this sample encode the same CDR3. This chain uses TRBV7-2 with TRBJ2-7; the D gene is possibly TRBD1 (5 bases). Trimming took 1 base from V and 4 from J, leaving 8 bases between them. Looked up from germline, CDR1 is SGHTA and CDR2 is FQGNSA. This CDR3 has 13 residues. DNA for the CDR3: TGTGCCAGCAGCTTAGACAGGAGATACGAGCAGTACTTC. Translation: CASSLDRRYEQYF.

Concerning this clone: The sample holds other DNA sequences that translate to the same CDR3. This sequence joins TRBV19 and TRBJ2-5; D may be TRBD2 (6 bases). Germline V CDR1 and CDR2: LNHDA, SQIVND (reference sequence). Trimming pared 3 bases from V and 4 bases from J, leaving 9 bases between. The CDR3 sequence is 13 residues long. The CDR3 loop is CASSIGGRETQYF. For the CDR3, the DNA is TGTGCCAGTAGTATCGGGGGAAGAGAGACCCAGTACTTC.

This clone was detected only a few times. The chain couples TRBV5-6 to TRBJ2-7; D ambiguous. Germline assignment: CDR1 SGHDT and CDR2 YYEEEE. This CDR3 is 12 amino acids long. V lost 4 bases to trimming and J lost 9 bases, with 14 bases between them. CDR3: CASSGSMSGQYF. CDR3 coding DNA: TGTGCCAGCAGCGGATCTATGTCGGGGCAGTACTTC.

The rearrangement links TRBV5-4 to TRBJ2-1; D is unclear. The ends were cut back, 0 bases at V and 9 bases at J, with 10 bases in the middle. The germline gives CDR1 SGHNT, CDR2 YYREEE (reference sequence). The CDR3 contains 13 residues. The CDR3 region has the DNA TGTGCCAGCAGCTTGGGAAAGAGGCTTGAGCAGTTCTTC. It encodes CASSLGKRLEQFF.

This clone occurred a few times. The chain couples TRBV11-2 to TRBJ2-6; D gene ambiguous. The V gene lost 5 bases and the J gene lost 0 bases, with 11 bases spanning the gap. CDR3 size: 16 residues. The V gene's germline CDR1 is SGHAT and CDR2 FQNNGV. The CDR3 sequence: CASSEPGSSGANVLTF. The CDR3 nucleotides are TGTGCCAGCAGCGAACCGGGCAGCTCTGGGGCCAACGTCCTGACTTTC.

The V call is TRBV25-1, the J call TRBJ2-2, with 7 positions matching TRBD1. Germline CDR1 reads MGHDK; CDR2 reads SYGVNS. The CDR3 runs to 14 residues. The trim removed 4 bases at V and 6 bases at J, leaving 5 bases unmatched. The CDR3 DNA sequence: TGTGCCAGCAGTGGACAGGGTTGGTCCGGGGAGCTGTTTTTT. Translated: CASSGQGWSGELFF.

This clone was seen only a few times. The chain couples TRBV7-9 to TRBJ2-7; TRBD2 matches at 7 bases. The germline CDR1 and CDR2 sequences are SEHNR and FQNEAQ (reference sequence). CDR3 length: 14 amino acids. The V segment lost 5 bases and the J segment 3 bases; nucleotides outside the gene matches: 7. CDR3 loop: CASSASGTSYEQYF. The DNA for the CDR3 is TGTGCCAGCAGCGCGAGCGGGACCAGCTACGAGCAGTACTTC.

The chain employs TRBV4-3 and TRBJ2-5; 7 nucleotides line up with TRBD1. J was trimmed by 6 bases and V by 7 bases; bases with no gene match: 11. Germline V lookup: CDR1 LGHNA, CDR2 YSLEER. This CDR3 region has 14 residues. The DNA for the CDR3 is TGCGCCAGCATTATCGAAGACAGGGAGCAGACCCAGTACTTC. Its protein product is CASIIEDREQTQYF.